The TCR beta chain described here comes from a study of regulatory T cells in long-lasting Graves disease. Germline loops: CDR1 MNHNS, CDR2 SASEGT. V was trimmed by 8 bases and J by 1 base, leaving 18 bases between them. This CDR3 region has 15 residues. General study results and limits: TCR diversity was lower in persistent Graves' patients (versus newly diagnosed ones).

The time point: newly diagnosed GD, antithyroid drugs for less than 3 months. RNA isolated from PBMCs was used to make the TCR library. In building TCR beta libraries, iRepertoire HTBI primers were used together with Arm-PCR of CDR3 regions. Source study methods: Analysis of the samples identified over 60 TRBV and 14 TRBJ segments. TCRdb fed the multiplex PCR reads into MiXCR, producing one record per CDR3 protein. These V and J calls originate from TCRdb's pipeline instead of the authors' own analysis. This table holds hundreds of thousands of distinct CDR3 sequences, roughly 16% found once. This clonotype was recorded at least ten times. Its antigen is as yet unknown.

The rearrangement uses TRBV6-1 and TRBJ2-7; D may be TRBD1 or TRBD2 (7 bases each). This TCR was recovered from a female donor with Graves disease. Sequences were derived from peripheral blood mononuclear cells (PBMCs), sampled at new diagnosis, from a patient treated with antithyroid drugs. The DNA for the CDR3 is TGTGCCAGCTCACCTTACAGGGGACTATCCTACGAGCAGTACTTC. As protein: CASSPYRGLSYEQYF.